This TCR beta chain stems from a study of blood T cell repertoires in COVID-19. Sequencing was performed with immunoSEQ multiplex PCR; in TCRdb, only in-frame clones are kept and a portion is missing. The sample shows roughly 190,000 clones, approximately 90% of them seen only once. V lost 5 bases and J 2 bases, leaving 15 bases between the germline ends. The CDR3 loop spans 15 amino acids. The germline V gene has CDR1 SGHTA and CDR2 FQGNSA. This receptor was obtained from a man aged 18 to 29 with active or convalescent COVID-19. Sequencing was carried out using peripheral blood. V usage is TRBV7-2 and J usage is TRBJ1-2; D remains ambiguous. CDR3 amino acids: CASSPTEFKNYGYTF. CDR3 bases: TGTGCCAGCAGCCCTACAGAGTTCAAAAACTATGGCTACACCTTC. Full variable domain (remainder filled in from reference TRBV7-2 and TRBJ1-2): GAGVSQSPSNKVTEKGKDVELRCDPISGHTALYWYRQSLGQGLEFLIYFQGNSAPDKSGLPSDRFSAERTGGSVSTLTIQRTQQEDSAVYLCASSPTEFKNYGYTFGSGTRLTVV.